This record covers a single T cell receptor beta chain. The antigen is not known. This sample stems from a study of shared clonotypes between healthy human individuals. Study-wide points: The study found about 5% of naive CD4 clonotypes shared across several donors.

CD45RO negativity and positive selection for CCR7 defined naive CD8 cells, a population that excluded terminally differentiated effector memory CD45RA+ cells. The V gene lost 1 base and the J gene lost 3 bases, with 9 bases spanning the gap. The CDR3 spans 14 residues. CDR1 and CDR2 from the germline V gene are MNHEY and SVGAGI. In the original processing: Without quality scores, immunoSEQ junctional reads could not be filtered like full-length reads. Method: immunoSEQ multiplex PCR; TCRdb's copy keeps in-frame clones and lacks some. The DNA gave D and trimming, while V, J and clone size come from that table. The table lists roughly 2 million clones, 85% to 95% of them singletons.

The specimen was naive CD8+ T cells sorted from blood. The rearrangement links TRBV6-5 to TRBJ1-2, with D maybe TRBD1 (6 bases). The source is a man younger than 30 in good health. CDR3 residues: CASSYLWTDYGYTF. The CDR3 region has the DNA TGTGCCAGCAGTTACTTGTGGACAGACTATGGCTACACCTTC.